This T cell receptor beta chain is from a study of CD8 T cells in ankylosing spondylitis. This CDR3 has 16 amino acids. Germline V lookup: CDR1 SGHDN, CDR2 FVKESK. Trimming cost V 4 bases and J 1 base, with 15 bases left between them. Study-level points and caveats: Reportedly, matched ankylosing spondylitis synovial fluid was significantly enriched for disease-linked clones. Disease-linked clones were found to be CD8+ and relatively rare in peripheral blood.

This clonotype is a singleton in its sample. The antigen remains undetermined. Quantitative 5'-RACE with molecular barcodes produced the TCR beta libraries. TCRdb re-derived calls from the 5' RACE reads in MiXCR, one entry per CDR3 protein. The table has some 340,000 distinct CDR3 sequences, about 15% seen once. The TCR comes from a male donor with ankylosing spondylitis or in good health (not recorded which). The sample comprised blood, either unsorted or a sorted T cell fraction (not recorded which). This chain connects TRBV14 to TRBJ2-3; D is uncertain. The CDR3 loop is CASSPSRRIGTDTQYF. The CDR3 region has the DNA TGTGCCAGCAGCCCTTCTAGGCGGATAGGCACAGATACGCAGTATTTT.